Listed here are 29 T cell receptor beta chains from one sample, sequenced in a study of control samples from healthy donors and cancer patients. Some clones are missing from TCRdb's copy, which holds only in-frame ones; the method was immunoSEQ multiplex PCR. The table lists 350,000 to 450,000 clones, about 93% of them singletons. The material sequenced was PBMCs. All receptors come from a middle-aged man with head and neck cancer.

The CDR3 DNA reads as TGTGCCAGCAGCCCCACATCCCGACCGGCTTACAATGAGCAGTTCTTC. It encodes CASSPTSRPAYNEQFF. The rearrangement uses TRBV9 and TRBJ2-1; D is undetermined. This CDR3 is built from 16 residues. V was clipped by 4 bases and J by 4 bases, with 18 bases between them. Germline CDR1 reads SGDLS; CDR2 reads YYNGEE.

The chain couples TRBV9 to TRBJ1-1, with D possibly matching TRBD1 (5 bases). V lost 4 bases and J 4 bases, leaving 11 bases between the germline ends. This CDR3 has 13 residues. The germline CDR1 and CDR2 sequences are SGDLS and YYNGEE. This CDR3 is CASSLLGGTEAFF. In nucleotides, the CDR3 is TGTGCCAGCAGCCTACTGGGGGGCACTGAAGCTTTCTTT.

This clone was seen just once. The V gene is TRBV7-2, the J gene TRBJ2-2, with a tentative D call TRBD2 (6 bases). The CDR3 has 16 residues. Trimming removed 2 bases at V and 4 bases at J, with 14 bases between. In germline, CDR1 is SGHTA, CDR2 FQGNSA. The CDR3 nucleotides read TGTGCCAGCAGCTTATGGAGGGAAGGAGTCACCGGGGAGCTGTTTTTT. Translation: CASSLWREGVTGELFF.

The CDR3 DNA follows: TGTGCCAGCAGTGAACAGATCCGGGGACAGGGGGGATCATTTCATTTT. Translation gives CASSEQIRGQGGSFHF. This chain joins TRBV6-1 and TRBJ1-5; 11 bases fit TRBD1. V was clipped by 2 bases and J by 16 bases; unmatched bases: 16. Germline V gene lookup returns CDR1 MNHNS and CDR2 SASEGT. This CDR3 region has 16 residues.

V is TRBV7-2 and J is TRBJ2-1; D unresolved. Trimming pared 5 bases from V and 0 bases from J, leaving 14 bases between. This CDR3 has 16 amino acids. Germline CDR1 and CDR2: SGHTA and FQGNSA. The CDR3 DNA sequence: TGTGCCAGCAGCCGGAGTCACAGCAGCTCCTACAATGAGCAGTTCTTC. As protein: CASSRSHSSSYNEQFF.

The chain employs TRBV19 and TRBJ1-2; weak D call: TRBD1 (5 bases). Germline V lookup: CDR1 LNHDA, CDR2 SQIVND (reference sequence). This CDR3 comprises 13 residues. Trimming stripped 7 bases from V and 4 bases from J, with 13 bases between. CDR3 coding DNA: TGTGCCAGTAACCCTCCCGACAGCTATGGCTACACCTTC. Translating gives CASNPPDSYGYTF.

The chain is built from TRBV11-2 and TRBJ2-3; 10 bases line up with TRBD2. Germline V gene sequence: CDR1 SGHAT, CDR2 FQNNGV. V shed 2 bases, J shed 4 bases, and the junction held 9 bases outside the gene matches. The CDR3 covers 17 residues. This CDR3 reads CASSLYPAGGPADTQYF. The DNA of the CDR3 is TGTGCCAGCAGCTTATATCCAGCGGGAGGGCCGGCAGATACGCAGTATTTT.

This chain uses TRBV7-6 with TRBJ2-3; a weak D match, TRBD1 (6 bases). There are 16 residues in the CDR3. Trimming pared 6 bases from V and 2 bases from J, leaving 18 bases between. The germline V gene encodes CDR1 SGHVS and CDR2 FNYEAQ. The CDR3 sequence: CASSPRQALITDTQYF. CDR3 bases: TGTGCCAGCAGTCCTAGACAGGCCCTTATCACAGATACGCAGTATTTT.

With regard to this clone: Within the sample, other DNA sequences also encode this same CDR3. The chain employs TRBV29-1 and TRBJ1-3; TRBD1 matches at 8 bases. V lost 7 bases to trimming and J lost 0 bases; unmatched junction nucleotides: 5. Germline-derived CDR1 and CDR2 are SQVTM and ANQGSEA. This CDR3 is built from 14 residues. The CDR3 here is CSGGGTGSGNTIYF. For the CDR3, the DNA is TGCAGCGGCGGAGGGACAGGCTCTGGAAACACCATATATTTT. The whole variable domain, filled in from reference TRBV29-1 and TRBJ1-3, reads SAVISQKPSRDICQRGTSLTIQCQVDSQVTMMFWYRQQPGQSLTLIATANQGSEATYESGFVIDKFPISRPNLTFSTLTVSNMSPEDSSIYLCSGGGTGSGNTIYFGEGSWLTVV.

About this clone itself: This specimen includes other DNA sequences encoding the same CDR3. This chain uses TRBV6-5 with TRBJ1-2, with no clear D. This CDR3 contains 12 residues. Germline CDR1 MNHEY, CDR2 SVGAGI. The V end was cut by 6 bases, the J end by 0 bases, with 5 bases between. The CDR3 spells CASRGSNYGYTF. The CDR3, as DNA: TGTGCCAGCAGAGGGTCTAACTATGGCTACACCTTC.

DNA for the CDR3: TGTGCCAGCCACAGGGACTTTGCAGATACGCAGTATTTT. This translates into CASHRDFADTQYF. The chain is built from TRBV25-1 and TRBJ2-3, with D possibly being TRBD1 or TRBD2 (6 bases each). The CDR3 spans 13 residues. The germline V gene encodes CDR1 MGHDK and CDR2 SYGVNS. V was clipped by 8 bases and J by 4 bases, with 13 bases between them.

V is TRBV3-1 (or the pseudogene TRBV3-2) and J is TRBJ2-7; D possibly corresponds to TRBD1 (6 bases). CDR1 is LGHDT and CDR2 is YNNKEL in the germline V gene (reference sequence). The V end lost 4 bases, the J end lost 4 bases, and 11 bases lay between the germline ends. The CDR3 totals 13 residues. In DNA, the CDR3 is TGTGCCAGCAGCCCCTGGGACATGTACGAGCAGTACTTC. This translates into CASSPWDMYEQYF.

This chain connects TRBV11-2 to TRBJ1-2, with D perhaps TRBD1 (5 bases). Looked up from germline, CDR1 is SGHAT and CDR2 is FQNNGV. The CDR3 loop spans 15 amino acids. Trimming stripped 0 bases from V and 4 bases from J, with 12 bases between. The DNA of the CDR3 is TGTGCCAGCAGCTTAGACTACGGACAAGTCTATGGCTACACCTTC. It encodes CASSLDYGQVYGYTF. Filled out from reference TRBV11-2 and TRBJ1-2, the complete variable domain reads EAGVAQSPRYKIIEKRQSVAFWCNPISGHATLYWYQQILGQGPKLLIQFQNNGVVDDSQLPKDRFSAERLKGVDSTLKIQPAKLEDSAVYLCASSLDYGQVYGYTFGSGTRLTVV.

The chain joins TRBV10-3 to TRBJ1-2, with 12 bases fitting TRBD1. Germline CDR1 and CDR2: ENHRY and SYGVKD. This CDR3 is 14 amino acids long. J lost 8 bases, V lost 10 bases, and 11 bases had no gene match. CDR3: CASEGQGAFRGYTF. The CDR3 region has the DNA TGTGCCAGCGAGGGACAGGGGGCTTTCAGGGGCTACACCTTC.

The V and J genes are TRBV2 and TRBJ1-5; no reliable D call. Trimming pared 1 base from V and 0 bases from J, leaving 10 bases between. CDR1 is SNHLY and CDR2 is FYNNEI in the germline V gene. This CDR3 contains 16 residues. CDR3 nucleotides: TGTGCCAGCAGTGAAGGGAGAGGTTATAGCAATCAGCCCCAGCATTTT. Encoded protein: CASSEGRGYSNQPQHF.

In this sample, this clone turned up once. V and J are TRBV6-5 and TRBJ1-5; D not resolved. Germline V lookup: CDR1 MNHEY, CDR2 SVGAGI. Trimming stripped 8 bases from V and 5 bases from J, with 16 bases between. The CDR3 is made up of 14 amino acids. In DNA form, the CDR3 reads TGTGCCAGCTCCCCCTCACTGGCTGATCAGCCCCAGCATTTT. Translating gives CASSPSLADQPQHF.

V usage is TRBV2 and J usage is TRBJ2-3; D is undetermined. CDR1 SNHLY and CDR2 FYNNEI come from the germline V gene. The CDR3 length is 14 residues. V was pared by 0 bases and J by 3 bases, with 7 bases between. The CDR3 nucleotides read TGTGCCAGCAGTGAAGCGCGAACTACAGATACGCAGTATTTT. The encoded protein is CASSEARTTDTQYF.

This chain connects TRBV10-3 to TRBJ2-2; 10 nucleotides line up with TRBD1. With V trimmed by 6 bases and J by 6 bases, 22 bases remained unmatched. CDR1 is ENHRY and CDR2 is SYGVKD in the germline V gene. The CDR3 runs 20 residues. CDR3 loop: CAIRWRTGGSRSQGAGELFF. The CDR3 DNA reads as TGTGCCATCAGGTGGAGGACAGGGGGATCACGATCACAAGGGGCCGGGGAGCTGTTTTTT.

The chain recombines TRBV12-3 or TRBV12-4 with TRBJ1-2, with D perhaps matching TRBD1 (5 bases). The CDR3 loop spans 12 amino acids. V was clipped by 6 bases and J by 8 bases, with 13 bases between them. The CDR3 region has the DNA TGTGCCAGCAGGGGGACCCCCGAAGGCTACACCTTC. It codes for CASRGTPEGYTF.

The rearrangement links TRBV27 to TRBJ2-1; the D gene is possibly TRBD2 (5 bases). The V end was cut by 5 bases, the J end by 5 bases, with 16 bases between. CDR1 is MNHEY, CDR2 SMNVEV, per germline (reference sequence). The CDR3 consists of 15 residues. CDR3 bases: TGTGCCAGCAGTCATTCGTGGGCGGGCCACAATGAGCAGTTCTTC. Its protein is CASSHSWAGHNEQFF.

The chain employs TRBV7-2 and TRBJ2-7; TRBD1 agrees at 9 bases. CDR1 and CDR2 from the germline V gene are SGHTA and FQGNSA. After removal of 3 bases from V and 3 bases from J, the junction contained 9 bases not matched to a gene. There are 16 residues in the CDR3. Here the CDR3 DNA reads TGTGCCAGCAGCTTCAACGGACCGGGACAGGGCTACGAGCAGTACTTC. Protein: CASSFNGPGQGYEQYF. Drawing the rest from reference TRBV7-2 and TRBJ2-7, the complete variable domain is GAGVSQSPSNKVTEKGKDVELRCDPISGHTALYWYRQSLGQGLEFLIYFQGNSAPDKSGLPSDRFSAERTGGSVSTLTIQRTQQEDSAVYLCASSFNGPGQGYEQYFGPGTRLTVT.

The chain links TRBV3-1 (or the pseudogene TRBV3-2) to TRBJ1-2; D is ambiguous. The length of the CDR3 is 12 residues. The V gene lost 5 bases and the J gene lost 0 bases, with 4 bases spanning the gap. Germline CDR1 LGHDT, CDR2 YNNKEL (reference sequence). This chain's CDR3 is CASSATNYGYTF. CDR3 bases: TGTGCCAGCAGCGCGACTAACTATGGCTACACCTTC.

The V and J genes are TRBV11-3 and TRBJ1-1; D gene unclear. The germline V gene has CDR1 SGHNT and CDR2 YENEEA. CDR3 length: 13 amino acids. The V gene lost 5 bases and the J gene lost 1 base, with 8 bases spanning the gap. CDR3 sequence: CASSATRNTEAFF. CDR3 bases: TGTGCCAGCAGCGCAACGAGGAACACTGAAGCTTTCTTT.

The V call is TRBV11-2, the J call TRBJ2-2; no reliable D call. Per the germline V gene, CDR1 is SGHAT and CDR2 is FQNNGV. CDR3 length: 15 residues. The V end was cut by 2 bases, the J end by 1 base, with 8 bases between. CDR3 sequence reads: CASSLLERNTGELFF. Here the CDR3 DNA reads TGTGCCAGCAGCTTACTAGAAAGGAACACCGGGGAGCTGTTTTTT.

The chain joins TRBV18 to TRBJ2-7; the D is unclear. Germline-derived CDR1 and CDR2 are KGHSH and LQKENI. V was shortened by 4 bases and J by 3 bases, with 13 bases between the two germline ends. This CDR3 contains 14 residues. DNA of the CDR3: TGTGCCAGCTCACTTGATAGTTCAGTCTACGAGCAGTACTTC. Its translation is CASSLDSSVYEQYF.

This rearrangement joins TRBV3-1 (or the pseudogene TRBV3-2) to TRBJ2-1; unclear D gene. Germline V gives CDR1 LGHDT, CDR2 YNNKEL (reference sequence). V dropped 0 bases and J dropped 7 bases, with 4 bases sitting between them. The CDR3 consists of 12 residues. The CDR3 coding sequence is TGTGCCAGCAGCCAAGATAGGAATGAGCAGTTCTTC. As protein: CASSQDRNEQFF.

This chain connects TRBV11-2 to TRBJ1-1; no reliable D call. V was trimmed by 1 base and J by 7 bases, leaving 13 bases between them. The germline CDR1 and CDR2 sequences are SGHAT and FQNNGV. The CDR3 is made up of 14 amino acids. This CDR3 is CASSLAQGPGEAFF. CDR3 DNA: TGTGCCAGCAGCTTAGCCCAAGGACCGGGTGAAGCTTTCTTT.

This clone showed up just once. The rearrangement uses TRBV7-9 and TRBJ2-7; tentatively, D is TRBD2 (6 bases). The CDR3 is made up of 16 amino acids. Per germline, CDR1 SEHNR and CDR2 FQNEAQ (reference sequence). The V and J ends lost 3 bases and 1 base respectively, with 16 bases between them. CDR3 sequence: CASSLGGFGGSYEQYF. In DNA, the CDR3 is TGTGCCAGCAGCTTGGGTGGGTTTGGGGGGTCCTACGAGCAGTACTTC.

V is TRBV7-9 and J is TRBJ2-1; 10 nucleotides match TRBD1. Germline loops: CDR1 SEHNR, CDR2 FQNEAQ (reference sequence). The trim removed 2 bases at V and 6 bases at J, leaving 7 bases unmatched. The CDR3 sequence is 16 residues long. CDR3 DNA sequence: TGTGCCAGCAGCTTAATTGGGACAGGGGTCCGCAATGAGCAGTTCTTC. Translating it yields CASSLIGTGVRNEQFF.